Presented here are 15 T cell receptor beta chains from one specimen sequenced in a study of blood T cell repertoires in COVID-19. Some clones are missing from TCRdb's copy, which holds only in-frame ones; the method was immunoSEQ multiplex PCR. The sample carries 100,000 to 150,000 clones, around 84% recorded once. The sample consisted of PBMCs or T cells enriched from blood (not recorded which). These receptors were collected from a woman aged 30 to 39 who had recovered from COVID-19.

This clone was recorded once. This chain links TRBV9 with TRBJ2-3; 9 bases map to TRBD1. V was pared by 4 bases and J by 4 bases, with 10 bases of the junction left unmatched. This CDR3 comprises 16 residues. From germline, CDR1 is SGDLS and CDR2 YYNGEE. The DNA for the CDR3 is TGTGCCAGCAGCCCCCGGACAGGGGCGAGGTCAGATACGCAGTATTTT. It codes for CASSPRTGARSDTQYF. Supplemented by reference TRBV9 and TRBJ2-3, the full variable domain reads DSGVTQTPKHLITATGQRVTLRCSPRSGDLSVYWYQQSLDQGLQFLIQYYNGEERAKGNILERFSAQQFPDLHSELNLSSLELGDSALYFCASSPRTGARSDTQYFGPGTRLTVL.

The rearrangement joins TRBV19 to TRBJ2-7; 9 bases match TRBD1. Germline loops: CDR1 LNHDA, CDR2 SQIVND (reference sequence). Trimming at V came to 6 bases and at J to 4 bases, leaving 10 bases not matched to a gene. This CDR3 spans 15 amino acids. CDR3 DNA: TGTGCCAGTAGACCAATGGACAGGGGCCCTTACGAGCAGTACTTC. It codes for CASRPMDRGPYEQYF.

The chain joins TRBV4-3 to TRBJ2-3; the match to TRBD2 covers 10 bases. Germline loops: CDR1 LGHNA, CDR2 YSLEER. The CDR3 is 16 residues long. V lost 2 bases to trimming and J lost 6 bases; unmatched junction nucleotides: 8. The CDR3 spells CASSQWTSGLTDTQYF. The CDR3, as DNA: TGCGCCAGCAGCCAATGGACTAGCGGTTTGACGGATACGCAGTATTTT.

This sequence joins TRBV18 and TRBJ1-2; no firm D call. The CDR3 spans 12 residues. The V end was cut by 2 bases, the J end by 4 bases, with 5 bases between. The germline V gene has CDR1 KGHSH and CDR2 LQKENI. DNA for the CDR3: TGTGCCAGCTCACCAGGAGCCTATGGCTACACCTTC. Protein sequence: CASSPGAYGYTF.

The CDR3 DNA follows: TGTGCCAGCAGCTTAACCGGCGGGTTGGACCACGAGCAGTACTTC. Its translation: CASSLTGGLDHEQYF. The V call is TRBV7-3, the J call TRBJ2-7, with D maybe TRBD2 (5 bases). The V and J ends lost 0 bases and 5 bases respectively, with 14 bases between them. CDR3 length: 15 residues. Germline CDR1 SGHTA, CDR2 FQGTGA.

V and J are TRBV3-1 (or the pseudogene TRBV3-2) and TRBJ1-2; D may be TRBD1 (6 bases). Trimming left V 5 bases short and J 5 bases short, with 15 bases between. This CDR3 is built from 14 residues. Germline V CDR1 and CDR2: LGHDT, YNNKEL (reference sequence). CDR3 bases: TGTGCCAGCAGCGACCAGGGGTCCCTTTATGGCTACACCTTC. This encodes CASSDQGSLYGYTF.

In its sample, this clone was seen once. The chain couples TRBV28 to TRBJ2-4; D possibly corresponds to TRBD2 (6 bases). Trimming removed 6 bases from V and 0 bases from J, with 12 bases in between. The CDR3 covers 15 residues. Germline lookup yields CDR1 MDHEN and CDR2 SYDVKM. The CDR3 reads CASRGGARAKNIQYF. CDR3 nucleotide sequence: TGTGCCAGCAGAGGAGGGGCTCGAGCCAAAAACATTCAGTACTTC.

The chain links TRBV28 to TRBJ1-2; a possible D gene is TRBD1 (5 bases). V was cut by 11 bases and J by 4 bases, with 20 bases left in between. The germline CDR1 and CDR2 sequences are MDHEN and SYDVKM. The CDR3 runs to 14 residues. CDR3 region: CAASRDQGGYGYTF. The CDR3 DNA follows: TGTGCCGCCAGCAGGGATCAGGGTGGCTATGGCTACACCTTC.

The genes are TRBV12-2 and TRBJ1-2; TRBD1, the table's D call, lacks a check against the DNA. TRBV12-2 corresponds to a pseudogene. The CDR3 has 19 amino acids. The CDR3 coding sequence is TGTGCAAGTCGCTTAACTAACCCGCCAAACAGGGGACGGGCCTATGGCTACACCTTC. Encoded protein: CASRLTNPPNRGRAYGYTF.

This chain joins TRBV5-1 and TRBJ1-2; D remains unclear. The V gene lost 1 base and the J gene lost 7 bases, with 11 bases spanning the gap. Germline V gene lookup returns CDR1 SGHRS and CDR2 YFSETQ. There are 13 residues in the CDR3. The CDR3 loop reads CASSLKGGSGYTF. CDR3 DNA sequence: TGCGCCAGCAGCTTGAAAGGAGGAAGTGGCTACACCTTC.

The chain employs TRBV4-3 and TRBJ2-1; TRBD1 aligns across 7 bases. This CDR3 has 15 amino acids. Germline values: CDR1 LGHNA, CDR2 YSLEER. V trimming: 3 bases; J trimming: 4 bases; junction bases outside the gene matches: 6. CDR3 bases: TGCGCCAGCAGCCACGTGGGGACAGATTACAATGAGCAGTTCTTC. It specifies CASSHVGTDYNEQFF.

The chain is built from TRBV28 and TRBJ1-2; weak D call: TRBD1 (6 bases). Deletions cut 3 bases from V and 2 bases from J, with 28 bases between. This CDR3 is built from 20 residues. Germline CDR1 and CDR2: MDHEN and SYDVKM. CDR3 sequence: CASSLWSPRDTKPPNYGYTF. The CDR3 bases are TGTGCCAGCAGTTTGTGGTCCCCCCGGGACACAAAGCCCCCAAACTATGGCTACACCTTC.

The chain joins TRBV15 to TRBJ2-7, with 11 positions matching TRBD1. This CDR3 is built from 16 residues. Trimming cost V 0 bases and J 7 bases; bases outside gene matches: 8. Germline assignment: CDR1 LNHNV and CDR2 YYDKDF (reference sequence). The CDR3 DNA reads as TGTGCCACCAGCAGAGATGGGGGACAGGGGGTTAGGGAGCAGTACTTC. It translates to CATSRDGGQGVREQYF. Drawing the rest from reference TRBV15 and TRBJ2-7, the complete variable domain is DAMVIQNPRYQVTQFGKPVTLSCSQTLNHNVMYWYQQKSSQAPKLLFHYYDKDFNNEADTPDNFQSRRPNTSFCFLDIRSPGLGDTAMYLCATSRDGGQGVREQYFGPGTRLTVT.

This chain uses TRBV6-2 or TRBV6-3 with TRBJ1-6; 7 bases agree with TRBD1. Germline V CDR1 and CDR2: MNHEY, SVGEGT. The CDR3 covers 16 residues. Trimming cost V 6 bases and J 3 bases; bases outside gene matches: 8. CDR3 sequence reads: CASSNFGQVYNSPLHF. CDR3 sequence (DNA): TGTGCCAGCAGCAATTTCGGACAGGTCTATAATTCACCCCTCCACTTT.

CDR3 DNA: TGTGCCAGTAGTATAGATCCTCGGACAGCGAACACCGGGGAGCTGTTTTTT. It specifies CASSIDPRTANTGELFF. The rearrangement uses TRBV19 and TRBJ2-2, with a weak D call TRBD1 (6 bases). From germline, CDR1 is LNHDA and CDR2 SQIVND (reference sequence). The CDR3 is 17 residues long. The V gene lost 0 bases and the J gene lost 0 bases, with 11 bases spanning the gap.